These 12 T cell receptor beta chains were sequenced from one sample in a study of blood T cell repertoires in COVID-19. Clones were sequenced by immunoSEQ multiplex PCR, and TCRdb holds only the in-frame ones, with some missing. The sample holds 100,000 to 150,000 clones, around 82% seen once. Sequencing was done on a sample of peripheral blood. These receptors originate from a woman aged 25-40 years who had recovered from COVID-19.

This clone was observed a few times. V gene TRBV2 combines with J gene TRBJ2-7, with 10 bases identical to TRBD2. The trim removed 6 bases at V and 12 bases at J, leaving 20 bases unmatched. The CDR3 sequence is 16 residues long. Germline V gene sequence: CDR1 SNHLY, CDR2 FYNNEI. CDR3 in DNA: TGTGCCAGCAGAAACGAAAAGGGACCAGCGGGAGGGCCACCGTACTTC. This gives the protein CASRNEKGPAGGPPYF.

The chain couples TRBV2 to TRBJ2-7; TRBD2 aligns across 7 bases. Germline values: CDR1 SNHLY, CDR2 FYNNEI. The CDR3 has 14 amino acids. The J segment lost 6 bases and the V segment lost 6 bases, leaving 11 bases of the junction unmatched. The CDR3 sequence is CASRDSGGGGEQYF. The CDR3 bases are TGTGCCAGCAGGGACTCGGGGGGAGGAGGCGAGCAGTACTTC. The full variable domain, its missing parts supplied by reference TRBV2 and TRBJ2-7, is EPEVTQTPSHQVTQMGQEVILRCVPISNHLYFYWYRQILGQKVEFLVSFYNNEISEKSEIFDDQFSVERPDGSNFTLKIRSTKLEDSAMYFCASRDSGGGGEQYFGPGTRLTVT.

CDR3 residues: CASSEAHGSPGPQHF. CDR3 sequence (DNA): TGTGCCAGCAGTGAAGCACACGGCAGCCCAGGGCCCCAGCATTTT. The chain has TRBV2 and TRBJ1-5; D is undetermined. Germline V gene data show CDR1 as SNHLY and CDR2 as FYNNEI. The CDR3 runs 15 residues. V was cut by 0 bases and J by 9 bases, with 15 bases left in between.

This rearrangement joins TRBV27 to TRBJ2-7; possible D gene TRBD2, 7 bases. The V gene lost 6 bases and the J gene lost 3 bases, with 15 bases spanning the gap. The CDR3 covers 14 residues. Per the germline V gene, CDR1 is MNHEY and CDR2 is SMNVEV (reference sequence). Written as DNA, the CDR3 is TGTGCCAGCAGAAACAGGGAGGGCGGCTACGAGCAGTACTTC. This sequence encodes CASRNREGGYEQYF.

As DNA, the CDR3 is TGTGCCAGCAGCTTGGGAGGCGGGGGTCTAGCCAATGAGCAGTTCTTC. Translating gives CASSLGGGGLANEQFF. V usage is TRBV5-6 and J usage is TRBJ2-1; 7 bases align to TRBD2. The V and J ends lost 0 bases and 6 bases, in that order; junction bases with no gene match: 9. The CDR3 sequence is 16 residues long. CDR1 and CDR2 (germline): SGHDT, YYEEEE.

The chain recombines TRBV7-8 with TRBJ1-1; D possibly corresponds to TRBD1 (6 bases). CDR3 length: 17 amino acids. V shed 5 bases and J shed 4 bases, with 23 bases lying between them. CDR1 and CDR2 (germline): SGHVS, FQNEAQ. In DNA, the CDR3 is TGTGCCAGCAGCCCTCACTATTACACAGGGAAGGGCACTGAAGCTTTCTTT. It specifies CASSPHYYTGKGTEAFF.

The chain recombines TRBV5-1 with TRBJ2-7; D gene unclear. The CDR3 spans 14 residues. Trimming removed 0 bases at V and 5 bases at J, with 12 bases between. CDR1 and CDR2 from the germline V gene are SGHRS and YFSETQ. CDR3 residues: CASSLAGLQNEQYF. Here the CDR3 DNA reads TGCGCCAGCAGCTTGGCCGGTCTACAGAACGAGCAGTACTTC. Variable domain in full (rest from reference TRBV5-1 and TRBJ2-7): KAGVTQTPRYLIKTRGQQVTLSCSPISGHRSVSWYQQTPGQGLQFLFEYFSETQRNKGNFPGRFSGRQFSNSRSEMNVSTLELGDSALYLCASSLAGLQNEQYFGPGTRLTVT.

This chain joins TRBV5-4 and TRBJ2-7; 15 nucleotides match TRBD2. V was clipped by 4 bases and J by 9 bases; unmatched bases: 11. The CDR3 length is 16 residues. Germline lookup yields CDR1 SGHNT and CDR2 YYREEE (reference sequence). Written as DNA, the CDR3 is TGTGCCAGCAGCGAGGGACTAGCGGGAGGCTTCCTGGCGCAGTACTTC. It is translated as CASSEGLAGGFLAQYF.

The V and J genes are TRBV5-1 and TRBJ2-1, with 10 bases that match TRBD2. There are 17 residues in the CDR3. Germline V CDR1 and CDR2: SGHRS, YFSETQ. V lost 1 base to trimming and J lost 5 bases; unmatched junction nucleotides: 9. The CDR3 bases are TGCGCCAGCAGCTTGATACCCCCTGGACTAGCGGACAATGAGCAGTTCTTC. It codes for CASSLIPPGLADNEQFF.

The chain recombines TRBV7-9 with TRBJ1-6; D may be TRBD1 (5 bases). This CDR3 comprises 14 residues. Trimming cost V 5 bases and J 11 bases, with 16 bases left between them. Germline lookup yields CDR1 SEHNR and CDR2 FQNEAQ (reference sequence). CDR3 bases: TGTGCCAGCAGCCCCCACCTGGACACGGCACCCCTCCACTTT. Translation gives CASSPHLDTAPLHF.

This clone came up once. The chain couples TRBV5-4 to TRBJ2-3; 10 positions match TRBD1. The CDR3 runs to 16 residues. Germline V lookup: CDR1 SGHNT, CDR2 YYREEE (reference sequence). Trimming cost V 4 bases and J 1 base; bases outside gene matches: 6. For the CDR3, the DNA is TGTGCCAGCAGCCCCTCCGGGACAGGGGGCACAGATACGCAGTATTTT. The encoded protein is CASSPSGTGGTDTQYF.

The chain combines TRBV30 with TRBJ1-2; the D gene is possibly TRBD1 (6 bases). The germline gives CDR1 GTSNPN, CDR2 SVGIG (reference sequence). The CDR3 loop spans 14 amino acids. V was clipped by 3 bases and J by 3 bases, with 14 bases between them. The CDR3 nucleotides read TGTGCCTGGAGGGTCAGGACAGATCACTATGGCTACACCTTC. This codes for CAWRVRTDHYGYTF.